The 18 T cell receptor beta chains in this list originate from one sample, sequenced in a study of T cells after yellow fever vaccination. TCRdb processed the 5' RACE reads anew with MiXCR; each CDR3 protein has one entry. The sample includes about 370,000 distinct CDR3 sequences, under 14% of them seen just once. This material consisted of PBMCs, taken on the day of the first yellow fever vaccination. The receptor set was obtained from a man younger than 30 who received the YFV17D yellow fever vaccine.

J is TRBJ2-1 and V is TRBV4-3; TRBD2 aligns across 12 bases. Unmatched junction bases numbered 8, after V lost 0 bases and J lost 5 bases. CDR1 is LGHNA, CDR2 YSLEER, per germline. The CDR3 runs to 18 residues. CDR3 in DNA: TGCGCCAGCAGCCAAGAAATTATCCCTAGCGGGGGGGACAATGAGCAGTTCTTC. It is translated as CASSQEIIPSGGDNEQFF.

In the case of this clonotype: The germline gene is not matched at one end of the junction; a read error may be the cause. This sequence joins TRBV5-1 and TRBJ2-5; 8 bases are shared with TRBD1. The V gene's germline CDR1 is SGHRS and CDR2 YFSETQ. The CDR3 runs to 15 residues. Here the CDR3 reads CASSSDRGYQDTQYF. Written as DNA, the CDR3 is TGCGCCAGCAGTTCCGACAGGGGCTACCAAGATACCCAGTACTTC.

This clonotype was seen at least ten times. The gene calls are TRBV5-6 and TRBJ2-7; D is possibly TRBD1 or TRBD2 (6 bases each). This CDR3 has 14 residues. Germline values: CDR1 SGHDT, CDR2 YYEEEE. V lost 0 bases and J 2 bases, leaving 9 bases between the germline ends. The DNA for the CDR3 is TGTGCCAGCAGCTTGGAAAGGGGGGCCTACGAGCAGTACTTC. Protein: CASSLERGAYEQYF. Supplemented by reference TRBV5-6 and TRBJ2-7, the full variable domain reads DAGVTQSPTHLIKTRGQQVTLRCSPKSGHDTVSWYQQALGQGPQFIFQYYEEEERQRGNFPDRFSGHQFPNYSSELNVNALLLGDSALYLCASSLERGAYEQYFGPGTRLTVT.

This chain uses TRBV5-6 with TRBJ1-1; no clear D gene. This CDR3 region has 14 residues. The V end was cut by 2 bases, the J end by 0 bases, with 8 bases between. Germline assignment: CDR1 SGHDT and CDR2 YYEEEE. The CDR3 reads CASSFSQMNTEAFF. The CDR3 DNA follows: TGTGCCAGCAGCTTTAGTCAGATGAACACTGAAGCTTTCTTT.

The rearrangement links TRBV24-1 to TRBJ2-5; TRBD1 is a possible D gene (5 bases). Trimming stripped 10 bases from V and 2 bases from J, with 13 bases between. Germline V gives CDR1 KGHDR, CDR2 SFDVKD. The CDR3 consists of 13 residues. DNA for the CDR3: TGTGCCACAGCACACAGGTTTCAAGAGACCCAGTACTTC. Translation: CATAHRFQETQYF.

This clonotype came up a few times. The chain carries TRBV10-3 and TRBJ2-7; 9 bases are a match to TRBD2. CDR1 is ENHRY, CDR2 SYGVKD, per germline. The CDR3 consists of 16 residues. V lost 4 bases, J lost 0 bases, and 7 bases stayed unmatched. The CDR3 bases are TGTGCCATCAGTGGAGCGGGGGGTACAAGCTCCTACGAGCAGTACTTC. Residues: CAISGAGGTSSYEQYF.

V is TRBV7-6 and J is TRBJ1-1; no definite D call. Per germline, CDR1 SGHVS and CDR2 FNYEAQ. With 4 bases removed from V and 4 bases from J, the gap between germline ends came to 13 bases. The CDR3 extends over 14 amino acids. CDR3 bases: TGTGCCAGCAGCTCGGCGGAAATAGTCACTGAAGCTTTCTTT. It yields the protein CASSSAEIVTEAFF.

This clonotype was counted only a few times. The chain combines TRBV12-3 or TRBV12-4 with TRBJ2-7; 8 bases align to TRBD2. The CDR3 runs 14 residues. The J segment lost 9 bases and the V segment lost 2 bases, leaving 9 bases of the junction unmatched. The CDR3 coding sequence is TGTGCCAGCAGTTTAAGGCTAGCGGGCGTGGGGCAGTACTTC. As protein: CASSLRLAGVGQYF.

This clonotype was found a few times. The chain joins TRBV6-2 or TRBV6-3 to TRBJ2-5; TRBD2 aligns across 14 bases. CDR1 and CDR2 from the germline V gene are MNHEY and SVGEGT. There are 17 residues in the CDR3. With V trimmed by 2 bases and J by 3 bases, 5 bases remained unmatched. CDR3 residues: CASSYGLAGGFEETQYF. The CDR3 DNA is TGTGCCAGCAGTTACGGACTAGCGGGGGGATTCGAAGAGACCCAGTACTTC.

The sample holds a few counts of this clonotype. The chain employs TRBV9 and TRBJ2-3, with D unclear. Germline V gene data show CDR1 as SGDLS and CDR2 as YYNGEE. The CDR3 runs 15 residues. Trimming cost V 0 bases and J 2 bases, with 10 bases left between them. The CDR3 bases are TGTGCCAGCAGCGTAGCAAACTATCTCACAGATACGCAGTATTTT. This sequence encodes CASSVANYLTDTQYF.

This clonotype occurred a few times. The chain recombines TRBV10-3 with TRBJ2-2; a weak D match, TRBD1 (6 bases). The CDR3 covers 13 residues. Trimming pared 10 bases from V and 6 bases from J, leaving 15 bases between. Germline CDR1 ENHRY, CDR2 SYGVKD. Here the CDR3 DNA reads TGTGCCACCTTGGGGGCGGGTCCCGGGGAGCTGTTTTTT. It translates to CATLGAGPGELFF.

J is TRBJ2-5 and V is TRBV5-4, with 7 bases aligning to TRBD1. J gave up 5 bases and V 0 bases, and 13 bases lay outside the gene matches. Germline CDR1 is SGHNT and CDR2 is YYREEE (reference sequence). The CDR3 sequence is 17 residues long. The CDR3 here is CASSLGFRQGKGETQYF. For the CDR3, the DNA is TGTGCCAGCAGCTTGGGGTTTCGACAGGGAAAGGGTGAGACCCAGTACTTC.

The chain carries TRBV24-1 and TRBJ2-3; TRBD1 matches 7 bases. J was trimmed by 6 bases and V by 0 bases; bases with no gene match: 8. CDR1 and CDR2 from the germline V gene are KGHDR and SFDVKD. The CDR3 is made up of 16 amino acids. CDR3 nucleotide sequence: TGTGCCACCAGTGATTTGACCGACAGGGCAGCCGATACGCAGTATTTT. Protein sequence: CATSDLTDRAADTQYF.

The chain is built from TRBV19 and TRBJ1-5; D is uncertain. V shed 5 bases and J shed 3 bases, with 5 bases lying between them. Germline values: CDR1 LNHDA, CDR2 SQIVND (reference sequence). The CDR3 loop spans 12 amino acids. The CDR3 region has the DNA TGTGCCAGTAGTGAATCCAATCAGCCCCAGCATTTT. Protein: CASSESNQPQHF.

This clonotype was counted a few times. The chain couples TRBV4-1 to TRBJ2-5; 8 bases map to TRBD2. Trimming cost V 8 bases and J 6 bases; bases outside gene matches: 11. Germline CDR1 MGHRA, CDR2 YSYEKL. The CDR3 contains 14 residues. As DNA, the CDR3 is TGCGCCAGCCGACGGGGGGGCCGCACCAAGACCCAGTACTTC. Amino acid sequence: CASRRGGRTKTQYF.

This clonotype was observed once. The V gene is TRBV4-1, the J gene TRBJ2-5; TRBD2 aligns across 7 bases. CDR1 is MGHRA and CDR2 is YSYEKL in the germline V gene. The CDR3 runs 15 residues. Trimming took 2 bases from V and 5 from J; bases not matched to a gene: 8. The CDR3 protein is CASSQLGLPPETQYF. The CDR3 DNA sequence: TGCGCCAGCAGCCAACTGGGACTACCTCCGGAGACCCAGTACTTC.

This clonotype was counted between two and nine times. This chain joins TRBV4-1 and TRBJ1-4, with 10 bases fitting TRBD1. V shed 8 bases, J shed 8 bases, and the junction held 11 bases outside the gene matches. Germline values: CDR1 MGHRA, CDR2 YSYEKL. The CDR3 spans 15 residues. The CDR3 sequence is CASQGYRDRGEKLFF. The DNA for the CDR3 is TGCGCCAGCCAGGGATACCGGGACAGGGGCGAAAAACTGTTTTTT.

This clonotype came up many times. The rearrangement links TRBV5-6 to TRBJ2-3; D call uncertain. The CDR3 runs 15 residues. Trimming pared 4 bases from V and 0 bases from J, leaving 12 bases between. From germline, CDR1 is SGHDT and CDR2 YYEEEE. The CDR3 bases are TGTGCCAGCAGCCCGACTGAATCTAGCACAGATACGCAGTATTTT. It is translated as CASSPTESSTDTQYF. Based on the CDR3 plus reference TRBV5-6 and TRBJ2-3, the full variable domain is DAGVTQSPTHLIKTRGQQVTLRCSPKSGHDTVSWYQQALGQGPQFIFQYYEEEERQRGNFPDRFSGHQFPNYSSELNVNALLLGDSALYLCASSPTESSTDTQYFGPGTRLTVL.